This is a list of T cell receptor beta chains from one sample in a study of radiation and T cells in renal cell carcinoma. TCRdb keeps only in-frame clones here, not all; method: immunoSEQ multiplex PCR. The sample has 150,000 or so clones; about 87% are singletons. This specimen was blood, taken from a patient whose treatment included radiotherapy and nephrectomy. Every receptor here comes from a woman aged 50 to 60 with renal cell carcinoma. The CDR3 runs from the conserved cysteine through the conserved F or W.

V gene	J gene	CDR3 protein
TRBV5-8	TRBJ1-1	CASSKNFRGGQGLYEAFF
TRBV7-2	TRBJ2-6	CAIRTGANVLTF
TRBV2	TRBJ2-1	CASSAMGGRFYEQFF
TRBV4-3	TRBJ2-7	CASSQSWETYEQYF
TRBV6-4	TRBJ2-1	CASSAQRGGRDEQFF
TRBV7-3	TRBJ1-5	CASSHGTDLYSNQPQHF
TRBV6-5	TRBJ2-5	CASSPVGRQETQYF
TRBV16	TRBJ1-2	CASSQWQGSYGYTF
TRBV5-4	TRBJ2-5	CASSLVGETQYF
TRBV5-1	TRBJ2-3	CASSLEGVGSDTQYF
TRBV7-2	TRBJ1-1	CASSVWGQGLTEAFF
TRBV10-2	TRBJ1-1	CASSESEKGNTEAFF
TRBV25-1	TRBJ2-1	CASSELLNEQFF
TRBV19	TRBJ1-2	CASTPGWTPNGYTF
TRBV5-6	TRBJ2-2	CASSFGGRPLHTGELFF
TRBV2	TRBJ2-5	CASKRSIQETQYF
TRBV29-1	TRBJ2-1	CSVGYSGAYNEQFF
TRBV18	TRBJ2-7	CASSPRGRESYEQYF
TRBV6-5	TRBJ2-5	CASSSRLQETQYF
TRBV5-4	TRBJ2-7	CASSQNPGNVGEQYF
TRBV11-1	TRBJ2-5	CASSAGQGAWETQYF
TRBV7-2	TRBJ2-1	CASSQSRTSYNEQFF
TRBV19	TRBJ2-6	CASSIDSSGANVLTF
TRBV6-1	TRBJ2-7	CASSDVGAYEQYF
TRBV9	TRBJ2-1	CASSAKGASGGHEQFF
TRBV19	TRBJ1-1	CASSIGESRGAAFF
TRBV7-3	TRBJ2-2	CASSLLGGGNTGELFF